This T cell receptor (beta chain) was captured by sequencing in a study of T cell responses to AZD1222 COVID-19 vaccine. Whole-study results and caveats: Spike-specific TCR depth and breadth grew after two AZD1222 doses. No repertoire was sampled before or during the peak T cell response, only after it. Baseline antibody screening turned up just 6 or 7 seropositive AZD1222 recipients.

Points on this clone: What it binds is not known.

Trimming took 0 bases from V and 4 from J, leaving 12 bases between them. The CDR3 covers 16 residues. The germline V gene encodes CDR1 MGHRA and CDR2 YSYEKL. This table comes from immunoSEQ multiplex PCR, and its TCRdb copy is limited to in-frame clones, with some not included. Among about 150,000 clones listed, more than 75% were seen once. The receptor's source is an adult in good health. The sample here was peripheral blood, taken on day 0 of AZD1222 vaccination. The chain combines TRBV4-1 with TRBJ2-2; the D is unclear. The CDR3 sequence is CASSQEGRSSTGELFF. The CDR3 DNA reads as TGCGCCAGCAGCCAAGAAGGACGGAGTAGCACCGGGGAGCTGTTTTTT.